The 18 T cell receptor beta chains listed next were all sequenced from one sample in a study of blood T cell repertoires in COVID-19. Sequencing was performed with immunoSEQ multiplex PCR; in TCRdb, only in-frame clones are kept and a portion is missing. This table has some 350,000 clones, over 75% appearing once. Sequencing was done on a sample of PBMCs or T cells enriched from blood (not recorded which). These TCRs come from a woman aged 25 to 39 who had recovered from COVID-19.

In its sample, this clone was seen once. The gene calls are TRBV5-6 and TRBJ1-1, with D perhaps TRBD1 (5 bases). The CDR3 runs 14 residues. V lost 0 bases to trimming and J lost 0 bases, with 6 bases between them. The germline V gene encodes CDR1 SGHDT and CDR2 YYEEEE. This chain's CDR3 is CASSLDRLNTEAFF. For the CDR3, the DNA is TGTGCCAGCAGCTTGGACAGGCTGAACACTGAAGCTTTCTTT.

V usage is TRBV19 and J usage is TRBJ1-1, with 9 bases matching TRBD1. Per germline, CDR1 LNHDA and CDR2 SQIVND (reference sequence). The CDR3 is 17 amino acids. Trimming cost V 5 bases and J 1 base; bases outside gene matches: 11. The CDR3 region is CASSPQWTGAGNTEAFF. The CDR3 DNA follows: TGTGCCAGTAGTCCCCAATGGACAGGGGCCGGGAACACTGAAGCTTTCTTT.

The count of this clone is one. CDR3 DNA sequence: TGTGCCAGCATCGGGGGACGCTCCTACAATGAGCAGTTCTTC. Residues: CASIGGRSYNEQFF. The chain links TRBV2 to TRBJ2-1; perhaps TRBD2 as D (6 bases). The V end lost 7 bases, the J end lost 0 bases, and 10 bases lay between the germline ends. The germline CDR1 and CDR2 sequences are SNHLY and FYNNEI. This CDR3 is 14 amino acids long.

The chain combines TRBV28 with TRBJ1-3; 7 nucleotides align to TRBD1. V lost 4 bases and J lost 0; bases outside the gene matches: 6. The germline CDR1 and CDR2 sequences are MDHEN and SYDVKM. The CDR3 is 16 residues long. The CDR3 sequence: CASSSPGTVSGNTIYF. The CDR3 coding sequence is TGTGCCAGCAGTTCCCCCGGGACAGTCTCTGGAAACACCATATATTTT.

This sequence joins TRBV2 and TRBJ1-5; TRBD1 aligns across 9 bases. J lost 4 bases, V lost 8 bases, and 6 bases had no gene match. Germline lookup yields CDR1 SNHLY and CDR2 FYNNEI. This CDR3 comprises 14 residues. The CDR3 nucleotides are TGTGCCAGCCATTTGACAGGGGGGAATCAGCCCCAGCATTTT. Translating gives CASHLTGGNQPQHF.

As DNA, the CDR3 is TGTGCCAGTAGGGGGACAGGGACGAATTCACCCCTCCACTTT. This codes for CASRGTGTNSPLHF. The V and J genes are TRBV19 and TRBJ1-6; 9 bases line up with TRBD1. V shed 6 bases and J 7 bases; nucleotides not matched to a gene: 4. Germline CDR1 reads LNHDA; CDR2 reads SQIVND (reference sequence). This CDR3 has 14 residues.

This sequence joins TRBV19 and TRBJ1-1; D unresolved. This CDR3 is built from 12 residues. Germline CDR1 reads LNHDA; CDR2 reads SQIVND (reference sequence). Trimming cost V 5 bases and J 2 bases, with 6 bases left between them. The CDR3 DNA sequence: TGTGCCAGTAGTCCCTTAAACACTGAAGCTTTCTTT. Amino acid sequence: CASSPLNTEAFF.

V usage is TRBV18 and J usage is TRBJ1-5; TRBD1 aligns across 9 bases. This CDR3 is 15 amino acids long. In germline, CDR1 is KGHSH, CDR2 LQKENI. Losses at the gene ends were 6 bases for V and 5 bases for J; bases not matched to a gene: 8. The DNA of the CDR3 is TGTGCCAGCTCTCTCGGGACAGGGAGTCATCAGCCCCAGCATTTT. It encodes CASSLGTGSHQPQHF.

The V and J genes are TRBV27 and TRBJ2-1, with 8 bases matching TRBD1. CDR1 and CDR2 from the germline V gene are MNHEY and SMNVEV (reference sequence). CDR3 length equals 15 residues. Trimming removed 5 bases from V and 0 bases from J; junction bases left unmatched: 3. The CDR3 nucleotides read TGTGCCAGCAGTCTTGACAGGGGCTCCTACAATGAGCAGTTCTTC. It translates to CASSLDRGSYNEQFF.

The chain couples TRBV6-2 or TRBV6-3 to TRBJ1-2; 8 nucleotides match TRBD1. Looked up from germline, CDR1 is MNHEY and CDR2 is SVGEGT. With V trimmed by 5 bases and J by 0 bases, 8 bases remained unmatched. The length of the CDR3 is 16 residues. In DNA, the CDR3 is TGTGCCAGCAGTGGCCCGGGACAGGTTTCTAACTATGGCTACACCTTC. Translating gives CASSGPGQVSNYGYTF.

The CDR3 DNA is TGTGCCAGCAGCAAAGCCCAAGACTACAGGGGCCAAGAGACCCAGTACTTC. Amino acids: CASSKAQDYRGQETQYF. The chain uses TRBV21-1 and TRBJ2-5; TRBD1 is the table's D call, not checked against the DNA. TRBV21-1 is tagged as a pseudogene. The CDR3 loop spans 17 amino acids.

The CDR3 DNA sequence: TGTGCCAGCAGTAATCCAGGGCAGGGCTATGGCTACACCTTC. Its translation is CASSNPGQGYGYTF. V gene TRBV6-5 combines with J gene TRBJ1-2; maybe TRBD1 (5 bases). This CDR3 spans 14 amino acids. Germline CDR1 MNHEY, CDR2 SVGAGI. V was pared by 5 bases and J by 4 bases, with 14 bases between.

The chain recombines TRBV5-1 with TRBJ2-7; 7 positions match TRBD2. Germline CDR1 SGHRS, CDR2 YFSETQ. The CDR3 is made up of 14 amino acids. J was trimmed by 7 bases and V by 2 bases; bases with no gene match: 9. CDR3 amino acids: CASSFEGREGEQYF. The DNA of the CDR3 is TGCGCCAGCAGCTTTGAAGGCAGGGAGGGAGAGCAGTACTTC. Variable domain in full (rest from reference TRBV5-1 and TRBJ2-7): KAGVTQTPRYLIKTRGQQVTLSCSPISGHRSVSWYQQTPGQGLQFLFEYFSETQRNKGNFPGRFSGRQFSNSRSEMNVSTLELGDSALYLCASSFEGREGEQYFGPGTRLTVT.

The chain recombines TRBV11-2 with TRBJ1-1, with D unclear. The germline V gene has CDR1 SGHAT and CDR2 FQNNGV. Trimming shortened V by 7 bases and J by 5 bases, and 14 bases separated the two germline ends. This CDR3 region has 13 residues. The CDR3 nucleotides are TGTGCCAGCACCCCCAGGCGAAGTACTGAAGCTTTCTTT. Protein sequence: CASTPRRSTEAFF.

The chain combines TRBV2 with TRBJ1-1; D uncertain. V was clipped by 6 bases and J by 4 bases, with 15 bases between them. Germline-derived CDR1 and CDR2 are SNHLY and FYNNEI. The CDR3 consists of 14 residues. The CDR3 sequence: CASSRSHLVTEAFF. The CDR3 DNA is TGTGCCAGCAGCAGGTCTCACTTGGTCACTGAAGCTTTCTTT.

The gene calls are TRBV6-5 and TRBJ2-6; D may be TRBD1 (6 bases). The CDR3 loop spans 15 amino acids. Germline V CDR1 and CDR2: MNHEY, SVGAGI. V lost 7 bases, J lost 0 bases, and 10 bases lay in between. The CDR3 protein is CASTTGSSGANVLTF. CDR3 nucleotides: TGTGCCAGCACCACAGGGAGCTCTGGGGCCAACGTCCTGACTTTC.

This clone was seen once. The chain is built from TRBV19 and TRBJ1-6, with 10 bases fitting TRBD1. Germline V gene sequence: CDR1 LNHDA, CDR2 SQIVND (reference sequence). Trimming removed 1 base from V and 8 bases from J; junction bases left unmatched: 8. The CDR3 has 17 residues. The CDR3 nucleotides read TGTGCCAGTAGTATAGCAACCGGGACAGGGGTCGATTCACCCCTCCACTTT. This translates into CASSIATGTGVDSPLHF.

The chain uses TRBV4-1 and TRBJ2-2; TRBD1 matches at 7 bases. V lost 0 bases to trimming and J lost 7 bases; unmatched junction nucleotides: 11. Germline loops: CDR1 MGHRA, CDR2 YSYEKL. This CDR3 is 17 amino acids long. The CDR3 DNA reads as TGCGCCAGCAGCCAAGATTTGAGGAGACAGGGAAACGGGGAGCTGTTTTTT. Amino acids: CASSQDLRRQGNGELFF.